This T cell receptor beta chain came from a study of radiotherapy plus CTLA-4 blockade in lung cancer. For the study at large: Objective response was observed in about 19% of patients, and disease control in roughly 30%. The study, taken as a whole, reports: After treatment with radiotherapy plus ipilimumab, TCR clones that came from the tumor expanded in blood.

Clones were read by immunoSEQ multiplex PCR, and TCRdb kept only the in-frame ones, dropping some. This table holds 65,000 to 95,000 clones, 80% to 90% found once. Trimming at V came to 5 bases and at J to 4 bases, leaving 7 bases not matched to a gene. CDR1 MDHEN and CDR2 SYDVKM come from the germline V gene. The CDR3 consists of 14 residues. Of note for this clone: The antigen is unknown.

The V gene is TRBV28, the J gene TRBJ1-1; TRBD1 matches at 7 bases. The sequence derives from a human donor with non-small cell lung cancer that progressed on radiotherapy plus ipilimumab. Specimen: peripheral blood, collected from a patient treated with radiotherapy plus ipilimumab. CDR3 bases: TGTGCCAGCAGTCCATTAGACAGGGTCACTGAAGCTTTCTTT. This sequence encodes CASSPLDRVTEAFF.